This entry lists 9 T cell receptor beta chains sequenced from one sample in a study of blood T cell repertoires in COVID-19. Here immunoSEQ multiplex PCR was the method, and the copy in TCRdb shows in-frame clones only, minus some. This sample has approximately 390,000 clones, with around 87% found just once. The sample comprised PBMCs or T cells enriched from blood (not recorded which). These receptors came from a woman aged 50 to 65 who had recovered from COVID-19.

With respect to this clone: One end of the junction varies from germline; a read error may be responsible. The V call is TRBV25-1, the J call TRBJ2-7; tentative D call: TRBD1 (6 bases). Germline CDR1 MGHDK, CDR2 SYGVNS. CDR3 size: 14 residues. The CDR3 here is CASSDPRGGYGQYF. The CDR3 DNA follows: TGTGCCAGCAGTGATCCACGAGGGGGATACGGGCAGTACTTC.

The chain carries TRBV7-2 and TRBJ1-2, with a weak D call TRBD1 (6 bases). CDR3 length: 12 amino acids. With 3 bases removed from V and 5 bases from J, the gap between germline ends came to 7 bases. CDR1 is SGHTA and CDR2 is FQGNSA in the germline V gene. Here the CDR3 DNA reads TGTGCCAGCAGCTTGGACAGATATGGCTACACCTTC. Encoded protein: CASSLDRYGYTF.

The V gene is TRBV18, the J gene TRBJ2-2; 12 nucleotides agree with TRBD2. V shed 3 bases and J 7 bases; nucleotides not matched to a gene: 9. Germline CDR1 reads KGHSH; CDR2 reads LQKENI. The CDR3 spans 17 residues. The CDR3 here is CASSPHPLTSGGGELFF. The CDR3 bases are TGTGCCAGCTCACCGCATCCACTGACTAGCGGGGGCGGGGAGCTGTTTTTT.

Only a few counts were recorded for this clone. This chain connects TRBV7-2 to TRBJ1-4; the match to TRBD1 covers 8 bases. Germline lookup yields CDR1 SGHTA and CDR2 FQGNSA. The CDR3 has 15 residues. V lost 5 bases to trimming and J lost 3 bases; unmatched junction nucleotides: 5. For the CDR3, the DNA is TGTGCCAGCAGCGCAGGGGGCCTCTCTAATGAAAAACTGTTTTTT. This gives the protein CASSAGGLSNEKLFF.

CDR3 sequence (DNA): TGCGCCAGCAGCTTGACACTGGCAGGCACCGGGGAGCTGTTTTTT. Its protein product is CASSLTLAGTGELFF. The V gene is TRBV5-1, the J gene TRBJ2-2; no definite D call. The CDR3 sequence is 15 residues long. V dropped 1 base and J dropped 4 bases, with 11 bases sitting between them. Germline V gene sequence: CDR1 SGHRS, CDR2 YFSETQ.

Here the CDR3 DNA reads TGTGCCAGCACGTTGAACAGGGGGCATGGGACTGAAGCTTTCTTT. Its translation: CASTLNRGHGTEAFF. The chain is built from TRBV2 and TRBJ1-1; 9 bases match TRBD1. Germline-derived CDR1 and CDR2 are SNHLY and FYNNEI. J was trimmed by 5 bases and V by 7 bases; bases with no gene match: 11. The CDR3 runs 15 residues. The variable domain in full, completed from reference TRBV2 and TRBJ1-1, reads EPEVTQTPSHQVTQMGQEVILRCVPISNHLYFYWYRQILGQKVEFLVSFYNNEISEKSEIFDDQFSVERPDGSNFTLKIRSTKLEDSAMYFCASTLNRGHGTEAFFGQGTRLTVV.

The V and J genes are TRBV7-3 and TRBJ2-3, with 12 positions matching TRBD2. The V and J ends lost 1 base and 6 bases, in that order; junction bases with no gene match: 11. The CDR3 runs to 18 residues. Germline CDR1 SGHTA, CDR2 FQGTGA. The CDR3 loop reads CASSLNGPLAGGYDTQYF. The CDR3 DNA sequence: TGTGCCAGCAGCTTAAACGGGCCCCTAGCGGGGGGGTATGATACGCAGTATTTT.

This chain links TRBV5-6 with TRBJ1-6, with 7 bases matching TRBD1. The CDR3 length is 16 residues. Germline V lookup: CDR1 SGHDT, CDR2 YYEEEE. V lost 0 bases, J lost 2 bases, and 2 bases stayed unmatched. CDR3 in amino acids: CASSLDGTAYNSPLHF. The CDR3 DNA follows: TGTGCCAGCAGCTTGGATGGGACAGCCTATAATTCACCCCTCCACTTT.

The chain uses TRBV5-1 and TRBJ2-5; D call uncertain. This CDR3 is 13 amino acids long. Germline lookup yields CDR1 SGHRS and CDR2 YFSETQ. Trimming took off 3 bases at V and 3 bases at J, with 9 bases between the two ends. DNA of the CDR3: TGCGCCAGCAGCTCGGTACTTAAAGAGACCCAGTACTTC. Protein sequence: CASSSVLKETQYF. Looking up the rest from reference TRBV5-1 and TRBJ2-5 gives the full variable domain: KAGVTQTPRYLIKTRGQQVTLSCSPISGHRSVSWYQQTPGQGLQFLFEYFSETQRNKGNFPGRFSGRQFSNSRSEMNVSTLELGDSALYLCASSSVLKETQYFGPGTRLLVL.